The 16 T cell receptor beta chains listed next were all sequenced from one sample in a study of cytomegalovirus exposure and HLA in healthy donors. Generated by immunoSEQ multiplex PCR, the TCRdb table keeps only in-frame clones and is missing some. In the table there are around 150,000 clones, under 90% of which are singletons. Sequences were obtained from PBMCs. These receptors were collected from a man between 18 and 29 years old in good health and CMV-seropositive.

The rearrangement links TRBV9 to TRBJ1-3; D might be TRBD1 (5 bases). Germline CDR1 reads SGDLS; CDR2 reads YYNGEE. The CDR3 loop spans 16 amino acids. The V end was cut by 4 bases, the J end by 0 bases, with 14 bases between. CDR3 bases: TGTGCCAGCAGCCCTATGACGGGGGTCTCTGGAAACACCATATATTTT. It specifies CASSPMTGVSGNTIYF.

The chain couples TRBV19 to TRBJ1-2; D perhaps matches TRBD1 (6 bases). In germline, CDR1 is LNHDA, CDR2 SQIVND (reference sequence). The length of the CDR3 is 14 residues. With 10 bases removed from V and 2 bases from J, the gap between germline ends came to 17 bases. The CDR3 is CATYGTPFNYGYTF. CDR3 DNA sequence: TGTGCCACCTACGGGACACCCTTCAACTATGGCTACACCTTC.

As regards this clone: Other DNA sequences in this specimen translate into the identical CDR3. V usage is TRBV18 and J usage is TRBJ2-3; the D is unclear. Germline V gene lookup returns CDR1 KGHSH and CDR2 LQKENI. CDR3 length: 14 amino acids. Trimming removed 2 bases at V and 0 bases at J, with 6 bases between. The CDR3 spells CASSPSRSTDTQYF. CDR3 DNA: TGTGCCAGCTCACCATCGAGGAGCACAGATACGCAGTATTTT.

The rearrangement uses TRBV4-1 and TRBJ2-1, with 7 bases matching TRBD2. In germline, CDR1 is MGHRA, CDR2 YSYEKL. Unmatched junction bases numbered 5, after V lost 1 base and J lost 5 bases. The CDR3 is 15 amino acids. CDR3 loop: CASSQVGGRHNEQFF. CDR3 DNA: TGCGCCAGCAGCCAAGTGGGCGGGAGACACAATGAGCAGTTCTTC.

V usage is TRBV4-1 and J usage is TRBJ1-2; the match to TRBD1 covers 10 bases. V lost 5 bases, J lost 6 bases, and 3 bases stayed unmatched. Looked up from germline, CDR1 is MGHRA and CDR2 is YSYEKL. There are 13 residues in the CDR3. For the CDR3, the DNA is TGCGCCAGCAGCGAGGGACAGGGGAATGGCTACACCTTC. Translated, it gives CASSEGQGNGYTF.

V gene TRBV5-1 combines with J gene TRBJ2-1; 11 bases are shared with TRBD2. Trimming cost V 4 bases and J 10 bases; bases outside gene matches: 13. The CDR3 is 16 amino acids. From germline, CDR1 is SGHRS and CDR2 YFSETQ. DNA for the CDR3: TGCGCCAGCAGCGTTAGCGGGAGGGACTCAAGTCGGGAGCAGTTCTTC. Translating it yields CASSVSGRDSSREQFF.

This clone was detected only a few times. The chain combines TRBV10-3 with TRBJ2-3, with D unclear. V shed 10 bases and J shed 0 bases, with 5 bases lying between them. Germline loops: CDR1 ENHRY, CDR2 SYGVKD. The CDR3 length is 11 residues. CDR3 sequence (DNA): TGTGCCACCACTAGCACAGATACGCAGTATTTT. As protein: CATTSTDTQYF.

The gene calls are TRBV6-1 and TRBJ2-4; 7 bases map to TRBD1. V gave up 3 bases and J gave up 1 base; unmatched junction bases: 6. CDR3 length equals 16 residues. Germline V lookup: CDR1 MNHNS, CDR2 SASEGT. CDR3 bases: TGTGCCAGCAGTGAGAAGGCAGGGGGTGCCAAAAACATTCAGTACTTC. Residues: CASSEKAGGAKNIQYF.

In its sample, this clone was seen a few times. V is TRBV5-6 and J is TRBJ1-5; TRBD1 agrees at 8 bases. V lost 2 bases and J lost 3; bases outside the gene matches: 1. Germline lookup yields CDR1 SGHDT and CDR2 YYEEEE. This CDR3 spans 14 amino acids. The CDR3 protein is CASSFQGANQPQHF. The CDR3 nucleotides read TGTGCCAGCAGCTTCCAGGGGGCCAATCAGCCCCAGCATTTT.

This clone was picked up one time. The V gene is TRBV7-3, the J gene TRBJ2-3; D is unclear. The CDR3 has 15 amino acids. Germline V gene lookup returns CDR1 SGHTA and CDR2 FQGTGA. V was shortened by 5 bases and J by 2 bases, with 14 bases between the two germline ends. The chain's CDR3 is CASSPSFMFTDTQYF. The CDR3 DNA reads as TGTGCCAGCAGCCCGTCGTTTATGTTCACAGATACGCAGTATTTT.

In DNA form, the CDR3 reads TGTGCCGCCCGGACAGGGAGTGGGGTTAACACTGAAGCTTTCTTT. It is translated as CAARTGSGVNTEAFF. This rearrangement joins TRBV6-1 to TRBJ1-1, with 8 bases identical to TRBD1. This CDR3 comprises 15 residues. Germline CDR1 and CDR2: MNHNS and SASEGT. V lost 11 bases to trimming and J lost 2 bases; unmatched junction nucleotides: 13.

The gene calls are TRBV6-5 and TRBJ1-1, with a weak D call TRBD1 (6 bases). This CDR3 region has 13 residues. The germline CDR1 and CDR2 sequences are MNHEY and SVGAGI. V shed 7 bases and J shed 9 bases, with 18 bases lying between them. CDR3 loop: CASTTPGRGKAFF. In nucleotides, the CDR3 is TGTGCCAGCACTACCCCGGGGAGGGGGAAAGCTTTCTTT.

The chain links TRBV6-5 to TRBJ2-1, with 9 bases aligning to TRBD1. Germline V gives CDR1 MNHEY, CDR2 SVGAGI. V lost 6 bases and J lost 0; bases outside the gene matches: 3. CDR3 size: 15 residues. Here the CDR3 DNA reads TGTGCCAGCAGGGGGACAGGGAACTCCTACAATGAGCAGTTCTTC. Translating gives CASRGTGNSYNEQFF.

The rearrangement joins TRBV6-6 to TRBJ1-1; D is ambiguous. The germline V and J ends were trimmed by 2 bases and 11 bases, with 12 bases remaining between them. From germline, CDR1 is MNHNY and CDR2 SVGAGI (reference sequence). The CDR3 runs 12 residues. The DNA for the CDR3 is TGTGCCAGCAGTTACCGGGGTCTATATGCTTTCTTT. Its translation is CASSYRGLYAFF.

The chain has TRBV6-6 and TRBJ2-3; D might be TRBD2 (5 bases). Germline CDR1 and CDR2: MNHNY and SVGAGI (reference sequence). Deletions cut 7 bases from V and 7 bases from J, with 18 bases between. CDR3 length: 14 amino acids. In DNA form, the CDR3 reads TGTGCCAGCAAGAAAGAGCTAGCAAAAAATACGCAGTATTTT. This codes for CASKKELAKNTQYF.

The V gene is TRBV5-8, the J gene TRBJ2-7, with 9 bases fitting TRBD1. This CDR3 is built from 14 residues. Trimming took 2 bases from V and 2 from J; bases not matched to a gene: 2. Germline lookup yields CDR1 SGHTS and CDR2 YDEGEE. CDR3 region: CASSLGTGTYEQYF. In DNA, the CDR3 is TGTGCCAGCAGCTTAGGGACAGGGACCTACGAGCAGTACTTC.